This is a list of T cell receptor beta chains from one sample in a study of memory CD4+ T cells and cytomegalovirus serostatus. The protocol was immunoSEQ multiplex PCR, while the TCRdb copy is restricted to in-frame clones and leaves out a portion. Of approximately 44,000 clones listed, over 65% are singletons. The sample was memory CD4+ T cells from blood. These receptors were taken from an adult in good health and CMV-seronegative. Both conserved end residues are part of each CDR3. D genes are given only for firm matches. Some rows have no size entry. The others give once, few or many, or a class for an expanded clone.

TRBD2	TRBJ2-2	TRBV7-2	.	CASIPGGPNTGELFF	TGTGCCAGCATCCCGGGGGGGCCGAACACCGGGGAGCTGTTTTTT
.	TRBJ2-3	TRBV2	.	CASSARQGTQYF	TGTGCCAGCAGTGCTCGCCAGGGGACGCAGTATTTT
.	TRBJ2-2	TRBV9	once	CASSVGTGEDTGELFF	TGTGCCAGCAGCGTAGGAACGGGGGAGGACACCGGGGAGCTGTTTTTT
.	TRBJ1-1	TRBV4-1	.	CASSPRVGTEAFF	TGCGCCAGCAGCCCCAGGGTTGGGACTGAAGCTTTCTTT
.	TRBJ1-6	TRBV6-5	.	CASSNGGNSPLHF	TGTGCCAGCAGTAACGGCGGGAATTCACCCCTCCACTTT
TRBD1	TRBJ1-2	TRBV7-9	.	CASSETGAQEGYTF	TGTGCCAGCAGCGAGACAGGGGCCCAGGAGGGCTACACCTTC
TRBD2	TRBJ2-5	TRBV19	.	CASRWRGADQETQYF	TGTGCCAGTAGATGGCGGGGGGCGGACCAAGAGACCCAGTACTTC
.	TRBJ2-5	TRBV12-5	once	CASGPSGAETQYF	TGTGCTAGTGGTCCCTCGGGGGCAGAGACCCAGTACTTC
TRBD1	TRBJ1-1	TRBV18	.	CASSQTTGGDGTEAFF	TGTGCCAGCTCTCAAACCACAGGGGGCGACGGCACTGAAGCTTTCTTT
.	TRBJ1-6	TRBV30	once	CAWSRTDYNSPLHF	TGTGCCTGGAGTCGGACAGACTATAATTCACCCCTCCACTTT
.	TRBJ2-1	TRBV7-6	.	CASSLIHSYNEQFF	TGTGCCAGCAGCTTAATTCACTCCTACAATGAGCAGTTCTTC
.	TRBJ2-4	TRBV18	.	CASTSGLRVQYF	TGTGCCAGCACCTCAGGGTTAAGGGTTCAGTACTTC
.	TRBJ2-5	TRBV6-1	.	CASSEATVGQETQYF	TGTGCCAGCAGTGAAGCGACGGTGGGGCAAGAGACCCAGTACTTC
TRBD1	TRBJ2-7	TRBV6-1	.	CASSESGTGGDEQYF	TGTGCCAGCAGTGAATCTGGGACAGGGGGAGACGAGCAGTACTTC
.	TRBJ2-5	TRBV7-9	.	CASSEIWGETQYF	TGTGCCAGCAGCGAGATTTGGGGAGAGACCCAGTACTTC
.	TRBJ1-1	TRBV4-1	.	CASSQGGGGNTEAFF	TGCGCCAGCAGCCAAGGAGGGGGTGGGAACACTGAAGCTTTCTTT
.	TRBJ2-1	TRBV10-1	.	CASRPGGSSEQFF	TGCGCCAGCAGGCCTGGAGGCTCTAGTGAGCAGTTCTTC
.	TRBJ1-6	TRBV15	.	CATSRDNSPLHF	TGTGCCACCAGCAGAGATAATTCACCCCTCCACTTT
.	TRBJ1-2	TRBV28	medium-sized	CASSLKGRYGYTF	TGTGCCAGCAGTTTAAAAGGGCGCTATGGCTACACCTTC
TRBD1	TRBJ2-7	TRBV5-1	.	CASSRTGDRADEQYF	TGCGCCAGCAGTAGGACTGGGGACAGGGCGGACGAGCAGTACTTC
TRBD1	TRBJ1-5	TRBV19	.	CASSFGTGPNQPQHF	TGTGCCAGTAGTTTCGGGACAGGCCCCAATCAGCCCCAGCATTTT
TRBD1	TRBJ1-1	TRBV10-3	.	CAISRTGRDTEAFF	TGTGCCATCAGCCGGACAGGGCGGGACACTGAAGCTTTCTTT
TRBD1	TRBJ1-4	TRBV28	.	CASGPGGQGANEKLFF	TGTGCCAGCGGTCCTGGTGGACAGGGCGCAAATGAAAAACTGTTTTTT
.	TRBJ1-5	TRBV11-2	.	CASSLAGGMGQPQHF	TGTGCCAGCAGCTTAGCGGGGGGGATGGGTCAGCCCCAGCATTTT
TRBD1	TRBJ1-6	TRBV30	few	CAWSVGTVSNSPLHF	TGTGCCTGGAGTGTAGGGACAGTGAGTAATTCACCCCTCCACTTT
.	TRBJ1-1	TRBV19	.	CASSPRPGNTEAFF	TGTGCCAGTAGTCCCCGCCCTGGGAACACTGAAGCTTTCTTT